These T cell receptor beta chains were read from a single sample in a study of shared clonotypes between healthy human individuals. Libraries were prepared by immunoSEQ multiplex PCR; TCRdb keeps only in-frame clonotypes and omits some of them. The sample contains around 2,000,000 clones, just over 90% of which appear only once. Sequencing was performed on naive CD8+ T cells from PBMCs. Every receptor here comes from a man aged 18 to 30 in good health. Some clones in this sample may be carry-over from other donors' samples. The CDR3 runs from the conserved cysteine through the conserved F or W. D genes are given only for firm matches. Size values are once, few and many counts, or a class for expanded clones, and some rows have none.

V gene: TRBV28
J gene: TRBJ1-5
D gene: TRBD1
clone size: .
CDR3 protein: CASRQGARNSNQPQHF
CDR3 DNA: TGTGCCAGCAGACAGGGGGCGCGGAATAGCAATCAGCCCCAGCATTTT

V gene: TRBV4-3
J gene: TRBJ2-2
D gene: .
clone size: .
CDR3 protein: CASSHKFTGGTGELFF
CDR3 DNA: TGCGCCAGCAGCCATAAATTTACGGGTGGAACCGGGGAGCTGTTTTTT

V gene: TRBV19
J gene: TRBJ2-1
D gene: .
clone size: .
CDR3 protein: CASSMWLDSYNEQFF
CDR3 DNA: TGTGCCAGTAGTATGTGGCTGGACTCCTACAATGAGCAGTTCTTC

V gene: TRBV27
J gene: TRBJ2-1
D gene: .
clone size: once
CDR3 protein: CASSQRFHYNEQFF
CDR3 DNA: TGTGCCAGCAGTCAGCGGTTCCACTACAATGAGCAGTTCTTC

V gene: TRBV14
J gene: TRBJ1-2
D gene: .
clone size: .
CDR3 protein: CASSQDWSFYGYTF
CDR3 DNA: TGTGCCAGCAGCCAAGATTGGTCGTTCTATGGCTACACCTTC

V gene: TRBV9
J gene: TRBJ2-2
D gene: .
clone size: once
CDR3 protein: CASSHPPGELFF
CDR3 DNA: TGTGCCAGCAGCCATCCACCCGGGGAGCTGTTTTTT

V gene: TRBV19
J gene: TRBJ1-3
D gene: .
clone size: .
CDR3 protein: CASTGGVVAGNTIYF
CDR3 DNA: TGTGCCAGTACCGGAGGAGTTGTGGCTGGAAACACCATATATTTT

V gene: TRBV10-3
J gene: TRBJ1-5
D gene: TRBD1
clone size: few
CDR3 protein: CAIRGDTGGGGNQPQHF
CDR3 DNA: TGTGCCATCAGGGGAGACACAGGGGGCGGCGGCAATCAGCCCCAGCATTTT

V gene: TRBV28
J gene: TRBJ1-3
D gene: .
clone size: .
CDR3 protein: CASSLRRMAGIDQNTIYF
CDR3 DNA: TGTGCCAGCAGTTTGCGCCGCATGGCAGGGATCGACCAAAACACCATATATTTT

V gene: TRBV5-1
J gene: TRBJ2-7
D gene: TRBD1
clone size: .
CDR3 protein: CASSINRGSSYEQYF
CDR3 DNA: TGCGCCAGCAGCATAAACAGGGGTAGTTCCTACGAGCAGTACTTC

V gene: TRBV28
J gene: TRBJ2-1
D gene: .
clone size: .
CDR3 protein: CASSRTSYSYNEQFF
CDR3 DNA: TGTGCCAGCAGTCGGACTTCCTACTCCTACAATGAGCAGTTCTTC

V gene: TRBV11-2
J gene: TRBJ2-5
D gene: .
clone size: .
CDR3 protein: CASSLVAEGETQYF
CDR3 DNA: TGTGCCAGCAGCCTCGTAGCGGAAGGGGAGACCCAGTACTTC

V gene: TRBV6-5
J gene: TRBJ1-3
D gene: .
clone size: once
CDR3 protein: CAIARTTGNTIYF
CDR3 DNA: TGTGCCATCGCACGGACGACTGGAAACACTATATATTTT

V gene: TRBV4-1
J gene: TRBJ1-1
D gene: .
clone size: .
CDR3 protein: CASSQAGRAGNTEAFF
CDR3 DNA: TGCGCCAGCAGCCAAGCTGGCAGGGCGGGTAACACTGAAGCTTTCTTT

V gene: TRBV11-2
J gene: TRBJ2-7
D gene: .
clone size: .
CDR3 protein: CASSSTQGRLDAYEQYF
CDR3 DNA: TGTGCCAGCAGCTCGACACAGGGGAGGTTGGATGCCTACGAGCAGTACTTC

V gene: TRBV6-5
J gene: TRBJ2-3
D gene: .
clone size: .
CDR3 protein: CASKDSPEGDTQYF
CDR3 DNA: TGTGCCAGCAAAGACTCCCCAGAGGGGGATACGCAGTATTTT

V gene: TRBV6-5
J gene: TRBJ2-1
D gene: TRBD2
clone size: .
CDR3 protein: CASGVAGPSNEQFF
CDR3 DNA: TGTGCCAGCGGAGTAGCGGGTCCCTCCAATGAGCAGTTCTTC

V gene: TRBV15
J gene: TRBJ2-5
D gene: .
clone size: .
CDR3 protein: CATGNTRDSQETQYF
CDR3 DNA: TGTGCCACCGGCAATACAAGGGACTCCCAGGAGACCCAGTACTTC

V gene: TRBV5-4
J gene: TRBJ2-7
D gene: TRBD1
clone size: .
CDR3 protein: CASSPGTVYEQYF
CDR3 DNA: TGTGCCAGCAGCCCCGGGACAGTCTACGAGCAGTACTTC

V gene: TRBV19
J gene: TRBJ1-2
D gene: .
clone size: .
CDR3 protein: CASSMGSEASGYTF
CDR3 DNA: TGTGCCAGTAGTATGGGGAGTGAGGCCTCCGGCTACACCTTC

V gene: TRBV29-1
J gene: TRBJ2-1
D gene: .
clone size: .
CDR3 protein: CSVVSRGKIF
CDR3 DNA: TGCAGCGTTGTTAGTAGGGGCAAGATCTTC

V gene: TRBV7-9
J gene: TRBJ2-1
D gene: TRBD2
clone size: .
CDR3 protein: CASTRWGLAESSYNEQFF
CDR3 DNA: TGTGCCAGCACCCGATGGGGACTAGCGGAAAGCTCCTACAATGAGCAGTTCTTC

V gene: TRBV25-1
J gene: TRBJ1-5
D gene: .
clone size: .
CDR3 protein: CASSDSDTDQPQHF
CDR3 DNA: TGTGCCAGCAGTGATTCAGACACCGATCAGCCCCAGCATTTT

V gene: TRBV6-6
J gene: TRBJ2-7
D gene: TRBD1
clone size: .
CDR3 protein: CASSWDRSDEQYF
CDR3 DNA: TGTGCCAGCAGCTGGGACAGGTCGGACGAGCAGTACTTC

V gene: TRBV11-2
J gene: TRBJ1-5
D gene: .
clone size: .
CDR3 protein: CASSLVRNSNQPQHF
CDR3 DNA: TGTGCCAGCAGCTTAGTCAGGAATAGCAATCAGCCCCAGCATTTT

V gene: TRBV5-1
J gene: TRBJ2-1
D gene: TRBD2
clone size: once
CDR3 protein: CASSLEASGSLIPRDNEQFF
CDR3 DNA: TGCGCCAGCAGCTTGGAAGCTAGCGGGAGCCTGATTCCGCGCGACAATGAGCAGTTCTTC

V gene: TRBV6-1
J gene: TRBJ2-6
D gene: .
clone size: .
CDR3 protein: CASSEGAEDVWVGANVLTF
CDR3 DNA: TGTGCCAGCAGTGAGGGGGCAGAGGATGTCTGGGTTGGGGCCAACGTCCTGACTTTC

V gene: TRBV9
J gene: TRBJ2-1
D gene: .
clone size: .
CDR3 protein: CASSVDSMSSYNEQFF
CDR3 DNA: TGTGCCAGCAGCGTTGACAGCATGAGCTCCTACAATGAGCAGTTCTTC

V gene: TRBV6-4
J gene: TRBJ2-5
D gene: .
clone size: .
CDR3 protein: CAGWNRAQGETQYF
CDR3 DNA: TGTGCCGGATGGAACAGGGCTCAGGGGGAGACCCAGTACTTC

V gene: TRBV7-9
J gene: TRBJ2-1
D gene: TRBD1
clone size: .
CDR3 protein: CASSWGQLYNEQFF
CDR3 DNA: TGTGCCAGCAGCTGGGGACAGCTTTACAATGAGCAGTTCTTC

V gene: TRBV6-6
J gene: TRBJ1-1
D gene: .
clone size: .
CDR3 protein: CASSYSEGNTEAFF
CDR3 DNA: TGTGCCAGCAGTTACTCCGAAGGGAACACTGAAGCTTTCTTT

V gene: TRBV6-1
J gene: TRBJ1-5
D gene: TRBD1
clone size: .
CDR3 protein: CASSEWDRGYQPQHF
CDR3 DNA: TGTGCCAGCAGTGAATGGGACAGGGGTTATCAGCCCCAGCATTTT